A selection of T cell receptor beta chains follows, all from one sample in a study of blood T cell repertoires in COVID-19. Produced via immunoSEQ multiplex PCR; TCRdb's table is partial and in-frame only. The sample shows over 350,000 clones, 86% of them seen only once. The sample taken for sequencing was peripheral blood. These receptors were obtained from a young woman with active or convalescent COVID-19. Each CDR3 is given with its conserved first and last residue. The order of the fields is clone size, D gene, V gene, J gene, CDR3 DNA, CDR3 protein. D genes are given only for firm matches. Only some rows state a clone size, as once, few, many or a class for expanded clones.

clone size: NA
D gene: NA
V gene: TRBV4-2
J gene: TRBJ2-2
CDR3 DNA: TGTGCCAGCAGCCCTAGCTTGACCCTTGATCTCGGGGAGCTGTTTTTT
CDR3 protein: CASSPSLTLDLGELFF

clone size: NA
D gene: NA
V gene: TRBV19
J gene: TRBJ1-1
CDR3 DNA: TGTGCCAGTAGTCCTCGGACGGACTCAGCTTTCTTT
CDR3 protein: CASSPRTDSAFF

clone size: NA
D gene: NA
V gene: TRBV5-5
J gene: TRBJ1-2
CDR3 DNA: TGTGCCAGCAGTTCGGAGGGACGTAATTGGGGCTACACCTTC
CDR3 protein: CASSSEGRNWGYTF

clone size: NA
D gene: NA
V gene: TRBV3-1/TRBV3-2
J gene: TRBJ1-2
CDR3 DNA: TGTGCCAGCAGCCAAGAACAGTTTAACTATGGCTACACCTTC
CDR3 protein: CASSQEQFNYGYTF

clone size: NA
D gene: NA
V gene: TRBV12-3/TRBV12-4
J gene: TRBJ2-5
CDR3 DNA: TGTGCCAGCAGTGAAGGACTGTATGAAAGGTACTTC
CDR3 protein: CASSEGLYERYF

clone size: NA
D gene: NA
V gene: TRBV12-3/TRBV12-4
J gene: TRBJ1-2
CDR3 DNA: TGTGCCAGCAGCGCGGGAGTCTGGGGTGGCTACACCTTC
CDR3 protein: CASSAGVWGGYTF

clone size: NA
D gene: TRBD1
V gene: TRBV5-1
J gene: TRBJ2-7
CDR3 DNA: TGCGCCAGCAGCCCCGGGACGGGACAGGGGTACGAGCAGTACTTC
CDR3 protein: CASSPGTGQGYEQYF

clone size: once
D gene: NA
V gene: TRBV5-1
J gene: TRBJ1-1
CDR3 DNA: TGCGCCAGCAGCTTACCAGGCTTTGAAGCTTTCTTT
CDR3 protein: CASSLPGFEAFF

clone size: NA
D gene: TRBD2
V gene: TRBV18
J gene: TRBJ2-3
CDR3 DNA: TGTGCCAGCTCACCGATTGCGGGAGGTAGCACAGATACGCAGTATTTT
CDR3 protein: CASSPIAGGSTDTQYF

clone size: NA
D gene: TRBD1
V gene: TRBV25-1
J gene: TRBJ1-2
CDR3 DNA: TGTGCCAGCAGTGAACAGGGGGCGCTTGGCTACACCTTC
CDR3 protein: CASSEQGALGYTF

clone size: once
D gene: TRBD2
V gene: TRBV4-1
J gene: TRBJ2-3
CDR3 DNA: TGCGCCAGCAGCCAAGATCGACTAGCGATCACAGATACGCAGTATTTT
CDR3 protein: CASSQDRLAITDTQYF

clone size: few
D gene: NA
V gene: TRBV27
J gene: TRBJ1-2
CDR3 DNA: TGTGCCAGCAGTCCGGGTGGGTTCGGCTACACCTTC
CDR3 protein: CASSPGGFGYTF

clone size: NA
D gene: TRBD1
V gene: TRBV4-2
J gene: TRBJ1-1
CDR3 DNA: TGTGCCAGCAGTAGAAACCCGGGACAGGGAACCACTGAAGCTTTCTTT
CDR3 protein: CASSRNPGQGTTEAFF

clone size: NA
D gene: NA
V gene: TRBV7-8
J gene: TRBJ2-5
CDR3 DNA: TGTGCCAGCAGCCCCTCCGGGACCCAGTACTTC
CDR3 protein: CASSPSGTQYF

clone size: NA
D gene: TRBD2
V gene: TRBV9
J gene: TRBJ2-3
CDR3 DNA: TGTGCCAGCAGCCCCCCCGGGACTAGCCGCACAGATACGCAGTATTTT
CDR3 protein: CASSPPGTSRTDTQYF

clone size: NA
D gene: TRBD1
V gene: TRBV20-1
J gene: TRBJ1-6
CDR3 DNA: TGCAGTGCTAGTCGGGAGGGGGCGGTTTTCGCGGGCTCCTATAATTCACCCCTCCACTTT
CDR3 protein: CSASREGAVFAGSYNSPLHF

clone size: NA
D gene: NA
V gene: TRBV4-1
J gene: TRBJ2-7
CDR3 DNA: TGCGCCAGCAGCCAAGAGGGCCGTTCCTACGAGCAGTACTTC
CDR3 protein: CASSQEGRSYEQYF

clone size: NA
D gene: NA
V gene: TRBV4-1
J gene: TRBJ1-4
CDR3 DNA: TGCGCCAGCAGCCTCACGGGGGGGATAACTAATGAAAAACTGTTTTTT
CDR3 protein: CASSLTGGITNEKLFF

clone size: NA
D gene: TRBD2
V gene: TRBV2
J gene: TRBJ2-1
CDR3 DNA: TGTGCCAGCAGTGAAGCGGTAAGGACTAGCGCCTTAAGTGAGCAGTTCTTC
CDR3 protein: CASSEAVRTSALSEQFF

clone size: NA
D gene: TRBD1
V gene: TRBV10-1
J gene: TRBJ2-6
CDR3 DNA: TGCGCCAGCAGTGGAGGCGACAGGGGAAAATCTGGGGCCAACGTCCTGACTTTC
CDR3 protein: CASSGGDRGKSGANVLTF

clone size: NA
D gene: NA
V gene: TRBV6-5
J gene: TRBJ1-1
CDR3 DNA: TGTGCCAGCAGTTACCTCGGGGGAGGGACTGAAGCTTTCTTT
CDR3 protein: CASSYLGGGTEAFF